This T cell receptor (beta chain) was sequenced during a study of T-cell reconstitution after alpha-beta-depleted transplantation in children. This clonotype was recorded at least ten times. Its antigen remains unknown. From germline, CDR1 is ENHRY and CDR2 SYGVKD. The CDR3 has 14 amino acids. Trimming removed 2 bases at V and 8 bases at J, with 10 bases between. The study, taken as a whole, reports: A year had passed since transplant, and T-cell counts and diversity by then came mostly from newly produced T cells. At around two months after transplant, the alpha-beta T cells were reportedly derived from several hundred expanded clones that came from non-depleted graft cells. The origin of high day-60 TCRbeta diversity in some patients lay in surviving recipient T cells and thymic progenitors.

Unique molecular identifiers were incorporated when the TCRbeta library was constructed. Using its own MiXCR run on the PCR reads, TCRdb lists one record per CDR3 protein. Found here are approximately 630,000 distinct CDR3 sequences, about an eighth of them singletons; the top ten hold 0.79%. V usage is TRBV10-3 and J usage is TRBJ1-6; possible D gene TRBD1, 5 bases. The origin of this receptor is a girl aged 2 to 10 with congenital amegakaryocytic thrombocytopenia, due to receive a stem cell transplant. The starting material was PBMCs, obtained before TCRalphabeta/CD19-depleted stem cell transplant. CDR3 sequence: CAISEGQGDSPLHF. For the CDR3, the DNA is TGTGCCATCAGTGAGGGACAAGGAGATTCACCCCTCCACTTT.